Shown below are 3 T cell receptor beta chains from a single sample sequenced in a study of T cell responses to AZD1222 COVID-19 vaccine. Using immunoSEQ multiplex PCR, the repertoire was profiled, and TCRdb retains in-frame clones only, with some absent. The top ten hold over 4% of the sample, which has roughly 130,000 clones, about 94% seen once. Material: peripheral blood, obtained 28 days after the second AZD1222 dose. The receptors here all came from an adult who received the AZD1222 COVID-19 vaccine.

CDR3 nucleotide sequence: TGTGCCACCAGATCGACTAGCACGGACACCGGGGAGCTGTTTTTT. Protein: CATRSTSTDTGELFF. J is TRBJ2-2 and V is TRBV24-1; TRBD2 aligns across 7 bases. The junction had 7 bases not matched to a gene; V was cut back by 7 bases and J by 3 bases. Per germline, CDR1 KGHDR and CDR2 SFDVKD. The CDR3 extends over 15 amino acids.

The sample holds one count of this clone. This rearrangement joins TRBV28 to TRBJ1-2, with D perhaps TRBD1 (6 bases). V shed 3 bases and J shed 7 bases, with 15 bases lying between them. The length of the CDR3 is 14 residues. Germline CDR1 and CDR2: MDHEN and SYDVKM. CDR3 sequence (DNA): TGTGCCAGCAGTTTTACGAGGACAGCCGGTGGCTACACCTTC. It specifies CASSFTRTAGGYTF.

This clone was seen more than once but under ten times. The chain combines TRBV12-3 or TRBV12-4 with TRBJ1-1; 9 bases are a match to TRBD1. The length of the CDR3 is 13 residues. The V segment lost 6 bases and the J segment 6 bases; nucleotides outside the gene matches: 5. Written as DNA, the CDR3 is TGTGCCAGCAGAGCACAGGGGGCATCTGAAGCTTTCTTT. Protein product: CASRAQGASEAFF.